This TCR beta chain was identified in a study of long-term antiretroviral therapy in people with HIV. Germline assignment: CDR1 MNHEY and CDR2 SMNVEV (reference sequence). Trimming removed 3 bases at V and 3 bases at J, with 21 bases between. The CDR3 length is 17 residues. The assay, immunoSEQ v3.0, was run at survey level. Method: immunoSEQ multiplex PCR; TCRdb's copy keeps in-frame clones and lacks some. The repertoire holds tens of thousands of clones, with about 91% as singletons. The sequence was obtained from a man between 25 and 39 years old with HIV. The chain links TRBV27 to TRBJ2-7; TRBD2 is a possible D gene (5 bases). Specimen: unsorted PBMCs, collected about 4.5 years after starting antiretroviral therapy. The CDR3 DNA follows: TGTGCCAGCAGTTTTGAATGGGCGAGAGGGAACCTCTACGAGCAGTACTTC. The encoded protein is CASSFEWARGNLYEQYF.